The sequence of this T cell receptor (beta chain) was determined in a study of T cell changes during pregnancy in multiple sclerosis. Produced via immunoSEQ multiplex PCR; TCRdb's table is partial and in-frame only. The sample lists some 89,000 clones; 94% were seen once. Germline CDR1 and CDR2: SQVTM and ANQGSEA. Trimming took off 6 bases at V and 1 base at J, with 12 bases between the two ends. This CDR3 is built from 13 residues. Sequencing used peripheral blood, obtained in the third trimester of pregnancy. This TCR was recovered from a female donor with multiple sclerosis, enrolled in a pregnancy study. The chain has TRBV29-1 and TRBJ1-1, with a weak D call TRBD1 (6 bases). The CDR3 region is CSVFGRGNTEAFF. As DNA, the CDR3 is TGCAGCGTCTTCGGCAGGGGGAACACTGAAGCTTTCTTT. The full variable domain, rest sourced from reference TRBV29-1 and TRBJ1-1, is SAVISQKPSRDICQRGTSLTIQCQVDSQVTMMFWYRQQPGQSLTLIATANQGSEATYESGFVIDKFPISRPNLTFSTLTVSNMSPEDSSIYLCSVFGRGNTEAFFGQGTRLTVV.